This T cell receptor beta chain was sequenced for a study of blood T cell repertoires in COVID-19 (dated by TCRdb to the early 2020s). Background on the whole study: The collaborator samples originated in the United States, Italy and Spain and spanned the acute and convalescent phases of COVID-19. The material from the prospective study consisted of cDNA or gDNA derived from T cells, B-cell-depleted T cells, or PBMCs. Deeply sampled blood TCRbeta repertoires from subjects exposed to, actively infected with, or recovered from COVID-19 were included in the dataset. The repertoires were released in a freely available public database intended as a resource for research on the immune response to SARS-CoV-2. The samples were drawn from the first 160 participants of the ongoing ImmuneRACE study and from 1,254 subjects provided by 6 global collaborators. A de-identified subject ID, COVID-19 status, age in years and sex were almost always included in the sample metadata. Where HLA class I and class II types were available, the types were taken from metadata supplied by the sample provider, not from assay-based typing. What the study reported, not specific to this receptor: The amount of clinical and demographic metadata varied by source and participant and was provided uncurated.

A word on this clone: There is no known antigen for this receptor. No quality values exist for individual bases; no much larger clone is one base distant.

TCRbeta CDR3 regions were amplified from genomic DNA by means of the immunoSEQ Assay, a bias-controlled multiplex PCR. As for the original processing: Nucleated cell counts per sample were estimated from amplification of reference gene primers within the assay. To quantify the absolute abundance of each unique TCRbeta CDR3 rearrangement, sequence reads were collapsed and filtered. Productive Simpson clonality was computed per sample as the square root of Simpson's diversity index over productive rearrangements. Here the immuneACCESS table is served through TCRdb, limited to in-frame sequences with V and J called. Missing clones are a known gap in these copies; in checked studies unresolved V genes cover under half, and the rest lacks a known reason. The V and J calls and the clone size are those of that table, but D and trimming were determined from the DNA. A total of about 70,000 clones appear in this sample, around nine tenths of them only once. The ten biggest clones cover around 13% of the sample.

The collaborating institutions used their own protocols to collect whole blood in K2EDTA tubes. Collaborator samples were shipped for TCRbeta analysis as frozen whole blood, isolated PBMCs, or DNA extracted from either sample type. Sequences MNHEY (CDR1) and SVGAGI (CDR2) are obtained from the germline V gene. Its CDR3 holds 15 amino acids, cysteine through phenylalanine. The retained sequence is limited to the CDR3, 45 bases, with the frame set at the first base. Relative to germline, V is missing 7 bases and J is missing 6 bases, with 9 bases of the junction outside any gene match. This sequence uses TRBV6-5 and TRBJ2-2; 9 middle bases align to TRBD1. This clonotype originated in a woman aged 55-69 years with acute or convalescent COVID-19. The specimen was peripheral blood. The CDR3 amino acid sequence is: CASTRTGQGAGELFF. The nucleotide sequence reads TGTGCCAGCACTCGAACGGGACAGGGAGCCGGGGAGCTGTTTTTT.